A single sample is the source of the 20 T cell receptor beta chains below, sequenced in a study of OX40 agonist ivuxolimab in advanced cancers. This table comes from immunoSEQ multiplex PCR, and its TCRdb copy is limited to in-frame clones, with some not included. Of 91,000 or so clones detected, 86% appear once; the ten largest clones hold around 2%. The sequencing here drew on CD4+ or CD8+ T cells sorted from blood, taken in a trial of the OX40 agonist ivuxolimab. The receptor source for this set is an adult with an advanced solid tumor such as melanoma, head and neck, liver or kidney cancer.

The chain links TRBV9 to TRBJ1-2; D might be TRBD1 (5 bases). CDR3 length equals 15 residues. Germline CDR1 SGDLS, CDR2 YYNGEE. V was pared by 0 bases and J by 8 bases, with 17 bases between. The CDR3 nucleotides read TGTGCCAGCAGCGTAGGACAGACTTTTAACCGGGGCTACACCTTC. Protein: CASSVGQTFNRGYTF.

The chain joins TRBV2 to TRBJ2-2; 7 bases fit TRBD1. V lost 4 bases to trimming and J lost 6 bases; unmatched junction nucleotides: 5. The CDR3 sequence is 14 residues long. CDR1 is SNHLY and CDR2 is FYNNEI in the germline V gene. CDR3 DNA: TGTGCCAGCAGTGTACAGGGGATACCCGGGGAGCTGTTTTTT. Its translation is CASSVQGIPGELFF.

The chain combines TRBV11-3 with TRBJ2-2; D uncertain. V lost 1 base and J lost 5, with 8 bases in between. The germline V gene has CDR1 SGHNT and CDR2 YENEEA. The CDR3 is made up of 14 amino acids. The CDR3 DNA reads TGTGCCAGCAGCTTAGCTCCAGCGACCGGGGAGCTGTTTTTT. Residues: CASSLAPATGELFF.

The chain carries TRBV7-9 and TRBJ2-1; possible D gene TRBD2, 6 bases. The V gene's germline CDR1 is SEHNR and CDR2 FQNEAQ (reference sequence). V gave up 0 bases and J gave up 12 bases, with 12 bases separating them. The CDR3 contains 13 residues. The DNA of the CDR3 is TGTGCCAGCAGCTTAGCACTAGCTACGGTGCAGTTCTTC. Its protein is CASSLALATVQFF.

V is TRBV7-9 and J is TRBJ1-1, with D perhaps matching TRBD1 (6 bases). Per the germline V gene, CDR1 is SEHNR and CDR2 is FQNEAQ (reference sequence). Trimming removed 8 bases at V and 7 bases at J, with 17 bases between. The CDR3 extends over 13 amino acids. CDR3 region: CASFFRGAGEAFF. CDR3 DNA sequence: TGTGCCAGCTTCTTTCGGGGGGCCGGTGAAGCTTTCTTT.

The genes are TRBV28 and TRBJ2-7, with unresolved D. The CDR3 consists of 11 residues. Between the trimmed V and J ends, which lost 5 bases and 3 bases, there was a span of 5 bases. CDR1 is MDHEN, CDR2 SYDVKM, per germline. The CDR3 loop is CASSINYEQYF. CDR3 nucleotide sequence: TGTGCCAGCAGTATCAACTACGAGCAGTACTTC.

The CDR3 region is CASSLTSGSYEQYF. In DNA, the CDR3 is TGTGCCAGCAGTTTGACTAGCGGGAGCTACGAGCAGTACTTC. The chain employs TRBV28 and TRBJ2-7; 12 nucleotides line up with TRBD2. V was pared by 3 bases and J by 3 bases, with 0 bases of the junction left unmatched. Germline values: CDR1 MDHEN, CDR2 SYDVKM. The CDR3 spans 14 residues.

The CDR3 DNA is TGTGCCAGCAGCAATCGGGGACTAGCTGCCGGTGAGCAGTTCTTC. Translating gives CASSNRGLAAGEQFF. The chain combines TRBV11-2 with TRBJ2-1; 9 nucleotides align to TRBD2. The CDR3 is made up of 15 amino acids. The germline V gene encodes CDR1 SGHAT and CDR2 FQNNGV. The trim removed 5 bases at V and 9 bases at J, leaving 11 bases unmatched.

The chain combines TRBV5-1 with TRBJ2-7; TRBD1 matches at 10 bases. The germline CDR1 and CDR2 sequences are SGHRS and YFSETQ. This CDR3 spans 14 amino acids. The V segment lost 3 bases and the J segment 3 bases; nucleotides outside the gene matches: 3. CDR3 loop: CASSSRDRGYEQYF. The CDR3 DNA sequence: TGCGCCAGCAGCTCGCGGGACAGGGGCTACGAGCAGTACTTC.

The V call is TRBV5-1, the J call TRBJ2-1, with 8 positions matching TRBD2. V lost 0 bases to trimming and J lost 5 bases; unmatched junction nucleotides: 7. Germline V lookup: CDR1 SGHRS, CDR2 YFSETQ. This CDR3 region has 16 residues. CDR3 bases: TGCGCCAGCAGCTTGGTCCCGGGAGGGCCTCACAATGAGCAGTTCTTC. The encoded protein is CASSLVPGGPHNEQFF.

This clone was observed a few times. This chain links TRBV11-3 with TRBJ2-3; D is unresolved. Deletions cut 0 bases from V and 6 bases from J, with 7 bases between. Germline loops: CDR1 SGHNT, CDR2 YENEEA. The CDR3 runs to 13 residues. DNA for the CDR3: TGTGCCAGCAGCTTAGAACCCGAGGATACGCAGTATTTT. This encodes CASSLEPEDTQYF.

This clone was observed a handful of times. V usage is TRBV2 and J usage is TRBJ1-1; TRBD1 matches 8 bases. CDR1 and CDR2 from the germline V gene are SNHLY and FYNNEI. With V trimmed by 6 bases and J by 4 bases, 7 bases remained unmatched. This CDR3 is 14 amino acids long. The CDR3 DNA is TGTGCCAGCAGCCAGGACAGGGCCGGCACTGAAGCTTTCTTT. Its translation is CASSQDRAGTEAFF.

CDR3 loop: CAWSSGTTIGTQYF. CDR3 DNA: TGTGCCTGGAGTTCCGGGACTACCATAGGGACCCAGTACTTC. The chain combines TRBV30 with TRBJ2-5; 7 bases match TRBD2. V lost 2 bases to trimming and J lost 7 bases; unmatched junction nucleotides: 10. The CDR3 is 14 residues long. From germline, CDR1 is GTSNPN and CDR2 SVGIG (reference sequence). Complete variable domain (other parts from reference TRBV30 and TRBJ2-5): SQTIHQWPATLVQPVGSPLSLECTVEGTSNPNLYWYRQAAGRGLQLLFYSVGIGQISSEVPQNLSASRPQDRQFILSSKKLLLSDSGFYLCAWSSGTTIGTQYFGPGTRLLVL.

The CDR3 coding sequence is TGCGCCAGCAGTGACAGATATAGCACAGATACGCAGTATTTT. It yields the protein CASSDRYSTDTQYF. The V call is TRBV10-1, the J call TRBJ2-3; D is unclear. The CDR3 is 14 residues long. Germline assignment: CDR1 WNHNN and CDR2 SYGVQD (reference sequence). V was pared by 3 bases and J by 0 bases, with 7 bases between.

This rearrangement joins TRBV7-2 to TRBJ1-2, with TRBD1 as a possible D gene (6 bases). V was shortened by 7 bases and J by 0 bases, with 15 bases between the two germline ends. Germline V CDR1 and CDR2: SGHTA, FQGNSA. The CDR3 spans 15 residues. Here the CDR3 DNA reads TGTGCCAGCACCATAGGGGGACGGGCTAACTATGGCTACACCTTC. This gives the protein CASTIGGRANYGYTF.

To note about this clone: Different DNA sequences within this sample yield the same CDR3. CDR3 DNA: TGTGCCAGCTCACCACCCACAGGCAACAATGAGCAGTTCTTC. Its protein is CASSPPTGNNEQFF. The chain links TRBV18 to TRBJ2-1, with TRBD1 as a possible D gene (5 bases). From germline, CDR1 is KGHSH and CDR2 LQKENI. CDR3 size: 14 residues. The V and J ends lost 0 bases and 5 bases respectively, with 8 bases between them.

The chain joins TRBV5-1 to TRBJ2-7; 9 bases are a match to TRBD1. Germline CDR1 is SGHRS and CDR2 is YFSETQ. The CDR3 has 16 residues. J was trimmed by 4 bases and V by 3 bases; bases with no gene match: 11. The CDR3 is CASSSTPGTGMYEQYF. Written as DNA, the CDR3 is TGCGCCAGCAGCTCCACGCCTGGGACAGGGATGTACGAGCAGTACTTC.

The chain carries TRBV5-8 and TRBJ1-4; 10 bases are a match to TRBD1. Germline V gives CDR1 SGHTS, CDR2 YDEGEE. After removal of 4 bases from V and 8 bases from J, the junction contained 2 bases not matched to a gene. The CDR3 covers 13 residues. CDR3 residues: CASSRGQGEKLFF. The CDR3 DNA follows: TGTGCCAGCAGCCGGGGACAGGGGGAAAAACTGTTTTTT.

This chain connects TRBV18 to TRBJ2-5, with no clear D. CDR3 size: 12 residues. V lost 5 bases and J 4 bases, leaving 8 bases between the germline ends. CDR1 and CDR2 (germline): KGHSH, LQKENI. The CDR3 here is CASSAYGETQYF. CDR3 bases: TGTGCCAGCTCAGCGTACGGAGAGACCCAGTACTTC.

The chain has TRBV11-2 and TRBJ2-2; D is possibly TRBD1 or TRBD2 (5 bases each). The CDR3 runs to 16 residues. CDR1 and CDR2 from the germline V gene are SGHAT and FQNNGV. V lost 1 base and J 4 bases, leaving 13 bases between the germline ends. The CDR3 DNA reads TGTGCCAGCAGCTTAGGCGGGCAAAGGGGCACCGGGGAGCTGTTTTTT. The encoded protein is CASSLGGQRGTGELFF.